The 29 T cell receptor beta chains presented below share a single source sample, sequenced in a study of shared clonotypes between healthy human individuals. CD8 cells classed as naive were CD45RO-negative and positively selected for CCR7, excluding terminally differentiated effector memory CD45RA+ cells. The repertoire was sequenced with immunoSEQ multiplex PCR; TCRdb's copy has only in-frame clones and lacks some. The table lists around 2,000,000 clones, about 93% of them singletons. Material: naive CD8+ T cells from PBMCs. These receptors all stem from a man younger than 35 in good health. Some clones in this sample may be carry-over from other donors' samples.

This chain links TRBV18 with TRBJ1-2, with TRBD1 as a possible D gene (6 bases). The V end was cut by 0 bases, the J end by 7 bases, with 9 bases between. Looked up from germline, CDR1 is KGHSH and CDR2 is LQKENI. The CDR3 has 13 amino acids. The CDR3 region has the DNA TGTGCCAGCTCACCACCGGCAGGGGTTGGCTACACCTTC. Protein product: CASSPPAGVGYTF.

The rearrangement joins TRBV4-2 to TRBJ1-6; no reliable D call. Trimming pared 0 bases from V and 7 bases from J, leaving 22 bases between. The germline V gene has CDR1 LGHNA and CDR2 YNFKEQ. This CDR3 region has 19 residues. In DNA, the CDR3 is TGTGCCAGCAGCCAAGATGGCCGGGGTCCGGAGTCGTTCAATTCACCCCTCCACTTT. The encoded protein is CASSQDGRGPESFNSPLHF.

This clone is a singleton in its sample. The chain combines TRBV27 with TRBJ2-1; the match to TRBD2 covers 13 bases. The J segment lost 13 bases and the V segment lost 6 bases, leaving 9 bases of the junction unmatched. Looked up from germline, CDR1 is MNHEY and CDR2 is SMNVEV (reference sequence). The CDR3 is made up of 14 amino acids. The CDR3 protein is CASRGLAGDEGQFF. The CDR3 nucleotides read TGTGCCAGCAGAGGACTAGCGGGAGATGAGGGTCAGTTCTTC.

This rearrangement joins TRBV29-1 to TRBJ2-5; possible D gene TRBD2, 6 bases. The end of the DNA aligns better with TRBJ2-7, so the J call may be wrong. CDR1 is SQVTM, CDR2 ANQGSEA, per germline. The CDR3 is 15 residues long. CDR3 region: CSVTDVGRSSYEQYF. The CDR3 DNA sequence: TGCAGCGTCACCGACGTCGGGAGAAGCTCCTACGAGCAGTACTTC.

V and J are TRBV7-3 and TRBJ2-3; D perhaps matches TRBD2 (5 bases). Per the germline V gene, CDR1 is SGHTA and CDR2 is FQGTGA. Trimming took 5 bases from V and 2 from J, leaving 14 bases between them. The CDR3 totals 15 residues. CDR3 nucleotide sequence: TGTGCCAGCAGCCCCCGGGATAGCGTCACAGATACGCAGTATTTT. It encodes CASSPRDSVTDTQYF.

The chain is built from TRBV27 and TRBJ1-2; TRBD1 aligns across 7 bases. Germline CDR1 MNHEY, CDR2 SMNVEV (reference sequence). V lost 8 bases to trimming and J lost 3 bases; unmatched junction nucleotides: 9. The CDR3 extends over 14 amino acids. The CDR3 spells CASGEGALYYGYTF. In DNA form, the CDR3 reads TGTGCCAGCGGGGAGGGGGCTTTGTACTATGGCTACACCTTC.

The chain joins TRBV4-1 to TRBJ2-7; D possibly matches TRBD1 or TRBD2 (6 bases each). Trimming took 3 bases from V and 0 from J, leaving 18 bases between them. The CDR3 is 17 residues long. CDR1 and CDR2 (germline): MGHRA, YSYEKL. The CDR3 protein is CASSHLPARGGSYEQYF. The DNA for the CDR3 is TGCGCCAGCAGCCACCTACCCGCCAGGGGAGGCTCCTACGAGCAGTACTTC.

The chain has TRBV5-1 and TRBJ1-4, with D possibly being TRBD1 (6 bases). The CDR3 length is 17 residues. The germline V gene has CDR1 SGHRS and CDR2 YFSETQ. The V end lost 3 bases, the J end lost 1 base, and 16 bases lay between the germline ends. This chain's CDR3 is CASSSKGEVQTNEKLFF. The CDR3 nucleotides read TGCGCCAGCAGCTCCAAGGGGGAGGTACAAACTAATGAAAAACTGTTTTTT.

This rearrangement joins TRBV2 to TRBJ2-5; D possibly corresponds to TRBD2 (6 bases). The V gene lost 7 bases and the J gene lost 4 bases, with 13 bases spanning the gap. The CDR3 sequence is 13 residues long. Germline V gives CDR1 SNHLY, CDR2 FYNNEI. The CDR3 bases are TGTGCCAGCATCAAGGGAGGAAGAGAGACCCAGTACTTC. This codes for CASIKGGRETQYF.

The chain recombines TRBV28 with TRBJ2-5; D is possibly TRBD2 (7 bases). Germline loops: CDR1 MDHEN, CDR2 SYDVKM. Trimming took 5 bases from V and 5 from J, leaving 27 bases between them. CDR3 length: 18 residues. Written as DNA, the CDR3 is TGTGCCAGCAGTCCCGAAGTGGGCAGCGGGACAAGAGGGGAGACCCAGTACTTC. Residues: CASSPEVGSGTRGETQYF. The variable domain in full, with the rest retrieved from reference TRBV28 and TRBJ2-5, is DVKVTQSSRYLVKRTGEKVFLECVQDMDHENMFWYRQDPGLGLRLIYFSYDVKMKEKGDIPEGYSVSREKKERFSLILESASTNQTSMYLCASSPEVGSGTRGETQYFGPGTRLLVL.

V is TRBV23-1 and J is TRBJ2-3; TRBD2 agrees at 8 bases. TRBV23-1 is filed as an ORF, its function uncertain. CDR3 length: 19 residues. V lost 0 bases and J lost 3; bases outside the gene matches: 14. CDR3 amino acids: CASSQSTAGEGGRTDTQYF. The CDR3 DNA follows: TGCGCCAGCAGTCAATCAACAGCGGGAGAGGGAGGACGGACAGATACGCAGTATTTT.

V gene TRBV19 combines with J gene TRBJ2-7; possibly TRBD2 for D (5 bases). The CDR3 extends over 14 amino acids. Trimming stripped 3 bases from V and 6 bases from J, with 15 bases between. The V gene's germline CDR1 is LNHDA and CDR2 SQIVND (reference sequence). Here the CDR3 DNA reads TGTGCCAGTAGTATTGAGGGTACCCTCGCCGAGCAGTACTTC. Amino acids: CASSIEGTLAEQYF. Full variable domain (remainder filled in from reference TRBV19 and TRBJ2-7): DGGITQSPKYLFRKEGQNVTLSCEQNLNHDAMYWYRQDPGQGLRLIYYSQIVNDFQKGDIAEGYSVSREKKESFPLTVTSAQKNPTAFYLCASSIEGTLAEQYFGPGTRLTVT.

The chain has TRBV6-6 and TRBJ1-1; D is unresolved. V lost 5 bases to trimming and J lost 1 base, with 17 bases between them. This CDR3 is built from 16 residues. The germline CDR1 and CDR2 sequences are MNHNY and SVGAGI (reference sequence). The CDR3 protein is CASSPPALDGNTEAFF. DNA of the CDR3: TGTGCCAGCAGTCCCCCCGCCCTCGATGGGAACACTGAAGCTTTCTTT.

The chain is built from TRBV4-3 and TRBJ1-2; tentative D call: TRBD1 (6 bases). From germline, CDR1 is LGHNA and CDR2 YSLEER. The CDR3 loop spans 15 amino acids. The ends were cut back, 0 bases at V and 4 bases at J, with 12 bases in the middle. The CDR3 DNA is TGCGCCAGCAGCCAAGATATCGGGACACTCTATGGCTACACCTTC. This translates into CASSQDIGTLYGYTF.

The V and J genes are TRBV4-3 and TRBJ1-5; D gene uncertain. Germline V CDR1 and CDR2: LGHNA, YSLEER. V lost 1 base to trimming and J lost 4 bases, with 8 bases between them. This CDR3 region has 14 residues. CDR3 residues: CASSQARINQPQHF. The CDR3 bases are TGCGCCAGCAGCCAAGCTCGAATTAATCAGCCCCAGCATTTT.

The rearrangement links TRBV15 to TRBJ2-3; TRBD1 or TRBD2 may be the D gene (5 bases each). Trimming removed 6 bases at V and 3 bases at J, with 16 bases between. In germline, CDR1 is LNHNV, CDR2 YYDKDF (reference sequence). The CDR3 is 15 amino acids. CDR3 DNA sequence: TGTGCCACCAGAGCTGGGACCTGGGGGACAGATACGCAGTATTTT. Translating gives CATRAGTWGTDTQYF.

The chain uses TRBV7-9 and TRBJ2-2; 10 bases fit TRBD2. Germline CDR1 is SEHNR and CDR2 is FQNEAQ (reference sequence). CDR3 size: 13 residues. The DNA of the CDR3 is TGTGGTCAGCGGGAGGGGTACACCGGGGAGCTGTTTTTT. Translated, it gives CGQREGYTGELFF. Together with reference TRBV7-9 and TRBJ2-2, the CDR3 gives the full variable domain: DTGVSQNPRHKITKRGQNVTFRCDPISEHNRLYWYRQTLGQGPEFLTYFQNEAQLEKSRLLSDRFSAERPKGSFSTLEIQRTEQGDSAMYLCGQREGYTGELFFGEGSRLTVL.

The chain combines TRBV7-9 with TRBJ2-3; maybe TRBD1 (5 bases). Germline V gene data show CDR1 as SEHNR and CDR2 as FQNEAQ (reference sequence). The CDR3 runs 15 residues. Trimming cost V 0 bases and J 3 bases, with 10 bases left between them. The CDR3, as DNA: TGTGCCAGCAGCTTAGCGAGGACAAATACAGATACGCAGTATTTT. Translated, it gives CASSLARTNTDTQYF.

This clone has a single count. CDR3 region: CASSMATSTDTQYF. The CDR3 bases are TGTGCCAGTAGTATGGCCACTAGCACAGATACGCAGTATTTT. V gene TRBV19 combines with J gene TRBJ2-3; D not certain. The CDR3 length is 14 residues. V lost 3 bases to trimming and J lost 0 bases, with 7 bases between them. Germline-derived CDR1 and CDR2 are LNHDA and SQIVND (reference sequence).

In the case of this clone: The junction differs from germline at one of its ends, possibly a read error. CDR3 sequence (DNA): TGTGCCAGCAGCTTAGACCGTCGGGGCTCCACCTTC. This sequence encodes CASSLDRRGSTF. V and J are TRBV11-2 and TRBJ1-2; D possibly corresponds to TRBD1 (5 bases). From germline, CDR1 is SGHAT and CDR2 FQNNGV. The CDR3 totals 12 residues.

The V gene is TRBV30, the J gene TRBJ1-4; D gene unclear. The germline V gene has CDR1 GTSNPN and CDR2 SVGIG (reference sequence). Trimming left V 1 base short and J 2 bases short, with 2 bases between. CDR3 length: 12 amino acids. CDR3 bases: TGTGCCTGGAGTGGTACTAATGAAAAACTGTTTTTT. Translating gives CAWSGTNEKLFF. Using reference TRBV30 and TRBJ1-4 for the parts outside the CDR3, the full variable domain is SQTIHQWPATLVQPVGSPLSLECTVEGTSNPNLYWYRQAAGRGLQLLFYSVGIGQISSEVPQNLSASRPQDRQFILSSKKLLLSDSGFYLCAWSGTNEKLFFGSGTQLSVL.

The rearrangement joins TRBV28 to TRBJ2-7; D might be TRBD1 (5 bases). The CDR3 covers 16 residues. The V gene lost 4 bases and the J gene lost 6 bases, with 22 bases spanning the gap. In germline, CDR1 is MDHEN, CDR2 SYDVKM. This chain's CDR3 is CASSCPPMTAGGEQYF. The CDR3 bases are TGTGCCAGCAGTTGTCCTCCGATGACAGCCGGTGGCGAGCAGTACTTC.

The rearrangement links TRBV27 to TRBJ2-2, with 9 bases that match TRBD2. This CDR3 is 17 amino acids long. Germline V lookup: CDR1 MNHEY, CDR2 SMNVEV (reference sequence). V was clipped by 5 bases and J by 0 bases; unmatched bases: 7. This CDR3 reads CASSPIAGDANTGELFF. The CDR3 bases are TGTGCCAGCAGTCCCATAGCGGGAGACGCGAACACCGGGGAGCTGTTTTTT.

The chain recombines TRBV19 with TRBJ2-1, with a possible D match to TRBD2 (5 bases). Trimming pared 7 bases from V and 8 bases from J, leaving 9 bases between. The CDR3 covers 11 residues. The germline V gene has CDR1 LNHDA and CDR2 SQIVND (reference sequence). The CDR3 reads CASMARDEQFF. CDR3 bases: TGTGCCAGTATGGCGCGGGATGAGCAGTTCTTC.

The rearrangement uses TRBV4-3 and TRBJ2-3; TRBD2 agrees at 8 bases. Trimming at V came to 0 bases and at J to 3 bases, leaving 11 bases not matched to a gene. The germline V gene encodes CDR1 LGHNA and CDR2 YSLEER. CDR3 length: 18 residues. This chain's CDR3 is CASSQDDPAGGRTDTQYF. The DNA of the CDR3 is TGCGCCAGCAGCCAAGATGATCCGGCGGGAGGTCGGACAGATACGCAGTATTTT.

This rearrangement joins TRBV28 to TRBJ2-7, with a tentative D call TRBD2 (5 bases). Germline CDR1 reads MDHEN; CDR2 reads SYDVKM. The V gene lost 6 bases and the J gene lost 2 bases, with 11 bases spanning the gap. The CDR3 spans 13 residues. The CDR3 is CASSLDGAYEQYF. In DNA form, the CDR3 reads TGTGCCAGCAGCTTAGACGGGGCCTACGAGCAGTACTTC.

V and J are TRBV25-1 and TRBJ1-2, with a possible D match to TRBD1 (5 bases). The CDR3 runs 12 residues. The germline V gene has CDR1 MGHDK and CDR2 SYGVNS. V was cut by 6 bases and J by 3 bases, with 8 bases left in between. Here the CDR3 reads CASREGHYGYTF. The CDR3 DNA is TGTGCCAGCAGAGAGGGACACTATGGCTACACCTTC.

This clone was counted a single time. This chain links TRBV4-1 with TRBJ2-7; 11 bases map to TRBD1. This CDR3 spans 15 amino acids. Germline values: CDR1 MGHRA, CDR2 YSYEKL. The J segment lost 4 bases and the V segment lost 2 bases, leaving 4 bases of the junction unmatched. The CDR3 DNA is TGCGCCAGCAGCCAAACGGGACAGGGGGGGTACGAGCAGTACTTC. This gives the protein CASSQTGQGGYEQYF.

The chain employs TRBV2 and TRBJ1-1; 7 nucleotides agree with TRBD1. J gave up 3 bases and V 5 bases, and 12 bases lay outside the gene matches. CDR1 and CDR2 (germline): SNHLY, FYNNEI. There are 16 residues in the CDR3. CDR3 sequence reads: CASSRERATGDTEAFF. In DNA form, the CDR3 reads TGTGCCAGCAGTCGTGAGAGGGCTACAGGGGACACTGAAGCTTTCTTT.